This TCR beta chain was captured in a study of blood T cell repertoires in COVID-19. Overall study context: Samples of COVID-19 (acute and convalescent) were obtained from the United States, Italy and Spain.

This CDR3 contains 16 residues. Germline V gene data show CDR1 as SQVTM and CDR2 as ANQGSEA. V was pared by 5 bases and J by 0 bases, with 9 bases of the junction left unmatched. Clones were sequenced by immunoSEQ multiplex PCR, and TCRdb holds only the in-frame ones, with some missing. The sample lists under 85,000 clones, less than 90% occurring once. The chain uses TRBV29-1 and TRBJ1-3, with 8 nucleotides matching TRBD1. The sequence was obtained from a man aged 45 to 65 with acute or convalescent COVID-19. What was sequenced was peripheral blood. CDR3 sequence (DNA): TGCAGCGTTTCCGGACAGGGCGGTTACTCTGGAAACACCATATATTTT. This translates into CSVSGQGGYSGNTIYF.